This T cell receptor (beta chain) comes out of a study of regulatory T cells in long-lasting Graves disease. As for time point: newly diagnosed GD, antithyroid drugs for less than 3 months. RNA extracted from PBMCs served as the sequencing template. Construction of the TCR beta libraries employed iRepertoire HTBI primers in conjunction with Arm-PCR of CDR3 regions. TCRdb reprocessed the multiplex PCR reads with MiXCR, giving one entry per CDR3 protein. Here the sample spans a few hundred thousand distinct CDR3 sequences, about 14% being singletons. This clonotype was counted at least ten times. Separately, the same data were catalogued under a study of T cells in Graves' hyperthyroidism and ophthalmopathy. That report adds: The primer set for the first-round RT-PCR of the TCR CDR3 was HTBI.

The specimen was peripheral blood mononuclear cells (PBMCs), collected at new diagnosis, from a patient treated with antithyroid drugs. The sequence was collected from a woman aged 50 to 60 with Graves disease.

The CDR3 DNA sequence: TGTGCCAGCAGCGTAGGGGCACAGCTTCAAGAGACCCAGTACTTC. Its protein is CASSVGAQLQETQYF. The genes are TRBV9 and TRBJ2-5; D unresolved. Per the germline V gene, CDR1 is SGDLS and CDR2 is YYNGEE. The CDR3 has 15 amino acids. The V and J ends lost 0 bases and 2 bases respectively, with 11 bases between them.